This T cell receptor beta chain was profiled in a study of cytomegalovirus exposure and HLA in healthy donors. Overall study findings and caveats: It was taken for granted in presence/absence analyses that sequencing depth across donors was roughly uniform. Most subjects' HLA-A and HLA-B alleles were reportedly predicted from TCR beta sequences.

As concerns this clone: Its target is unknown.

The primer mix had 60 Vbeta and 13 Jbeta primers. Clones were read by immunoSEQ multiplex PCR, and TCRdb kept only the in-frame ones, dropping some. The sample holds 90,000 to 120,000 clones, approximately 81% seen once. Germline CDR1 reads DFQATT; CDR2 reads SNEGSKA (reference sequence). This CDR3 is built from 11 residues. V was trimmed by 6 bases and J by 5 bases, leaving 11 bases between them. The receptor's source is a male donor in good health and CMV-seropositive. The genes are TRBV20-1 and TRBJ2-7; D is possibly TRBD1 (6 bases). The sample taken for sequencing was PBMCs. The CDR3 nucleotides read TGCAGTGCAAGGACAGTCCACGAGCAGTACTTC. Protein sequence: CSARTVHEQYF.